This TCR beta chain was sequenced in a study of cytomegalovirus exposure and HLA in healthy donors. About the research overall: One earlier analysis, a look at 150 million to 200 million T cells, found almost 120 million unique TCR beta sequences.

Study findings and constraints: The study designated 160 or so TCR beta chains cytomegalovirus-associated. A few CMV-associated chains were confirmed in vitro to be specific for CMV antigens.

CDR3 length: 14 amino acids. V lost 5 bases and J 4 bases, leaving 14 bases between the germline ends. Germline CDR1 and CDR2: MNHEY and SVGAGI. On this clone: Its antigen remains unidentified.

13 Jbeta primers and 60 Vbeta primers were used for the PCR. Sequencing used immunoSEQ multiplex PCR; TCRdb keeps in-frame clones, though not all of them. The table has around 100,000 clones, 74% seen once. The sequencing input was PBMCs. The TCR originated in a man aged 30 to 45 in good health and CMV-seropositive. This chain joins TRBV6-5 and TRBJ1-2; D perhaps matches TRBD1 (6 bases). The chain's CDR3 is CASSPGTSGYGYTF. CDR3 nucleotides: TGTGCCAGCAGTCCTGGGACATCAGGCTATGGCTACACCTTC.